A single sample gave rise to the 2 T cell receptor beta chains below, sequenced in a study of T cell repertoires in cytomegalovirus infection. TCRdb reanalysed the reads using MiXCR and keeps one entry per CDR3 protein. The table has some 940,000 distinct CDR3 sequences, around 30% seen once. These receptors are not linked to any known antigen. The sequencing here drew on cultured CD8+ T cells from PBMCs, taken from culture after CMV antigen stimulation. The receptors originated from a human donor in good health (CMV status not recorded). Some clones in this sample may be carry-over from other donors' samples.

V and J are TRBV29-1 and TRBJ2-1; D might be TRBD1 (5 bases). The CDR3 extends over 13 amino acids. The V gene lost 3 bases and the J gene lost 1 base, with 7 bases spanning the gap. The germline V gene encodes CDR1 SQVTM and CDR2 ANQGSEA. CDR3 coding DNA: TGCAGCGTTGAGACAGTATCCTACAATGAGCAGTTCTTC. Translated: CSVETVSYNEQFF.

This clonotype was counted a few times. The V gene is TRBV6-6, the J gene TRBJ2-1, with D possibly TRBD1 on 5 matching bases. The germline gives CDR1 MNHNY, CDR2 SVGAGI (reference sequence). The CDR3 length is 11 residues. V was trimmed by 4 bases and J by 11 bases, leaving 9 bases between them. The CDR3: CASSWGPQQFF. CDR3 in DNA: TGTGCCAGCAGTTGGGGCCCTCAGCAGTTCTTC.